The 9 T cell receptor beta chains listed next were all sequenced from one sample in a study of Graves' ophthalmopathy and Graves' hyperthyroidism. RNA transcripts provided the template for amplifying TCR beta CDR3 regions. The first round was an RT-PCR with HTBI primers, and the second round was a multiplex PCR. Each CDR3 protein is one row after TCRdb ran MiXCR on the multiplex PCR reads. This repertoire shows about 550,000 distinct CDR3 sequences, under 45% found once; its top ten account for over 3.5%. The sequenced sample consisted of peripheral blood or thyroid tissue (not recorded which). These receptors were taken from an adult man with Graves' hyperthyroidism.

This clonotype was observed a few times. The chain employs TRBV6-5 and TRBJ1-5, with D possibly being TRBD1 (6 bases). V lost 2 bases to trimming and J lost 6 bases, with 11 bases between them. This CDR3 has 14 amino acids. Germline V lookup: CDR1 MNHEY, CDR2 SVGAGI. Here the CDR3 reads CASSYEGGLQPQHF. CDR3 bases: TGTGCCAGCAGTTACGAGGGGGGTCTTCAGCCCCAGCATTTT.

This clonotype was counted a few times. This chain connects TRBV7-8 to TRBJ1-6; the match to TRBD1 covers 7 bases. Losses at the gene ends were 8 bases for V and 8 bases for J; bases not matched to a gene: 21. The CDR3 extends over 18 amino acids. CDR1 SGHVS and CDR2 FQNEAQ come from the germline V gene. In DNA form, the CDR3 reads TGTGCCAGCTCACCACTGCGACAGGGACCTTCGATGGATTCACCCCTCCACTTT. Encoded protein: CASSPLRQGPSMDSPLHF.

V and J are TRBV15 and TRBJ2-1, with D possibly TRBD2 on 5 matching bases. V was pared by 0 bases and J by 15 bases, with 15 bases between. Germline V CDR1 and CDR2: LNHNV, YYDKDF (reference sequence). CDR3 length equals 13 residues. The CDR3 DNA reads as TGTGCCACCAGCAGAGACATTCTAGCCGTACCGTTCTTC. This translates into CATSRDILAVPFF.

About this clonotype itself: A much larger clone sits a single nucleotide away, making a read error possible. CDR3 DNA sequence: TGTGCCAGCAGTTTGGCACAGCGTGGAGCGCGGTACTTC. It translates to CASSLAQRGARYF. This rearrangement joins TRBV12-3 or TRBV12-4 to TRBJ2-7; no firm D call. This CDR3 has 13 amino acids. With 3 bases removed from V and 12 bases from J, the gap between germline ends came to 18 bases.

This chain links TRBV7-2 with TRBJ2-1, with a tentative D call TRBD2 (6 bases). The length of the CDR3 is 18 residues. Trimming took 3 bases from V and 2 from J, leaving 20 bases between them. Germline V gene sequence: CDR1 SGHTA, CDR2 FQGNSA. The CDR3 sequence is CASSLAGFGDSPYNEQFF. Written as DNA, the CDR3 is TGTGCCAGCAGCTTGGCCGGGTTCGGGGACTCCCCCTACAATGAGCAGTTCTTC.

With respect to this clonotype: A much larger clone is a single base away; this may be a read error. This CDR3 is missing its conserved last phenylalanine or tryptophan, likely due to a read error. The chain links TRBV24-1 to TRBJ1-5; a possible D gene is TRBD1 (5 bases). The ends were cut back, 4 bases at V and 3 bases at J, with 9 bases in the middle. Germline loops: CDR1 KGHDR, CDR2 SFDVKD. The CDR3 sequence is 14 residues long. The CDR3: CATSEVGANQPQHL. DNA for the CDR3: TGTGCCACCAGTGAGGTCGGGGCCAATCAGCCCCAGCATCTT.

This chain connects TRBV7-3 to TRBJ1-5; 8 nucleotides agree with TRBD1. With 11 bases clipped from V and 6 bases from J, the junction kept 12 bases outside the gene matches. This CDR3 is 14 amino acids long. Germline V gene sequence: CDR1 SGHTA, CDR2 FQGTGA. For the CDR3, the DNA is TGTGCCGTCAGCCCGACAGGGGAAGTTCAGCCCCAGCATTTT. It encodes CAVSPTGEVQPQHF. Combining the CDR3 with reference TRBV7-3 and TRBJ1-5 gives the whole variable domain GAGVSQTPSNKVTEKGKYVELRCDPISGHTALYWYRQSLGQGPEFLIYFQGTGAADDSGLPNDRFFAVRPEGSVSTLKIQRTERGDSAVYLCAVSPTGEVQPQHFGDGTRLSIL.

The CDR3: CASSGGPRTGETQYF. The CDR3 DNA reads TGTGCCAGCAGTGGGGGGCCCCGAACAGGAGAGACCCAGTACTTC. The genes are TRBV9 and TRBJ2-5; tentatively, D is TRBD1 or TRBD2 (6 bases each). The CDR3 has 15 amino acids. The germline V gene encodes CDR1 SGDLS and CDR2 YYNGEE. The V gene lost 5 bases and the J gene lost 4 bases, with 18 bases spanning the gap. The full variable domain, its missing parts supplied by reference TRBV9 and TRBJ2-5, is DSGVTQTPKHLITATGQRVTLRCSPRSGDLSVYWYQQSLDQGLQFLIQYYNGEERAKGNILERFSAQQFPDLHSELNLSSLELGDSALYFCASSGGPRTGETQYFGPGTRLLVL.

CDR3 in amino acids: CASSVDLAGGYEQYF. In nucleotides, the CDR3 is TGTGCCAGCAGCGTAGATCTAGCGGGGGGGTACGAGCAGTACTTC. The chain joins TRBV7-9 to TRBJ2-7; 12 bases fit TRBD2. The V gene's germline CDR1 is SEHNR and CDR2 FQNEAQ (reference sequence). V lost 5 bases and J lost 4; bases outside the gene matches: 6. There are 15 residues in the CDR3.